These 10 T cell receptor beta chains were sequenced from one sample in a study of blood T cell repertoires in COVID-19. Data came from immunoSEQ multiplex PCR; TCRdb stores just in-frame clones and leaves some out. The top ten clones hold under 4.5% of a sample with under 300,000 clones, 70% to 90% of them seen once. Sequencing used peripheral blood. The receptors stem from a man aged 50-60 years with acute or convalescent COVID-19.

This clone is a singleton in its sample. The chain links TRBV24-1 to TRBJ2-7; TRBD1 matches 9 bases. The CDR3 spans 14 residues. V shed 7 bases, J shed 2 bases, and the junction held 5 bases outside the gene matches. CDR1 is KGHDR, CDR2 SFDVKD, per germline. CDR3 nucleotide sequence: TGTGCCACCAGCCGACAGGGGGGGACCTACGAGCAGTACTTC. It yields the protein CATSRQGGTYEQYF.

The chain joins TRBV5-5 to TRBJ1-2, with D hard to call. The CDR3 is 13 residues long. Germline V gene lookup returns CDR1 SGHKS and CDR2 YYEKEE (reference sequence). Trimming left V 6 bases short and J 5 bases short, with 14 bases between. DNA of the CDR3: TGTGCCAGCACCGCGCAGGATGGGTATGGCTACACCTTC. This gives the protein CASTAQDGYGYTF.

The chain couples TRBV25-1 to TRBJ2-2; 8 bases map to TRBD1. The CDR3 contains 14 residues. The germline V gene encodes CDR1 MGHDK and CDR2 SYGVNS. Trimming cost V 5 bases and J 7 bases; bases outside gene matches: 6. In DNA form, the CDR3 reads TGTGCCAGCAGTAGCAGGGGGCTTGGCGGGGAGCTGTTTTTT. This sequence encodes CASSSRGLGGELFF.

This clone has more than one count but fewer than ten. Written as DNA, the CDR3 is TGCGCCAGCAGCTTGGGCGGGAGGGCCATTGAGGAGCAGTTCTTC. Its protein product is CASSLGGRAIEEQFF. The gene calls are TRBV5-1 and TRBJ2-1, with 9 bases lining up with TRBD2. The CDR3 loop spans 15 amino acids. With V trimmed by 0 bases and J by 10 bases, 8 bases remained unmatched. Per germline, CDR1 SGHRS and CDR2 YFSETQ.

This clone was found a few times. This sequence joins TRBV7-2 and TRBJ2-7, with 10 positions matching TRBD1. The V gene end was trimmed by 1 base and the J gene end by 7 bases; junction bases not matched to a gene: 7. Germline CDR1 reads SGHTA; CDR2 reads FQGNSA. This CDR3 is built from 15 residues. DNA for the CDR3: TGTGCCAGCAGCTTAGTTGGGACAGGGGTGGAGGAGCAGTACTTC. Protein product: CASSLVGTGVEEQYF. Together with reference TRBV7-2 and TRBJ2-7, the CDR3 gives the full variable domain: GAGVSQSPSNKVTEKGKDVELRCDPISGHTALYWYRQSLGQGLEFLIYFQGNSAPDKSGLPSDRFSAERTGGSVSTLTIQRTQQEDSAVYLCASSLVGTGVEEQYFGPGTRLTVT.

The chain is built from TRBV28 and TRBJ1-1; D might be TRBD1 (5 bases). In germline, CDR1 is MDHEN, CDR2 SYDVKM. The CDR3 is 13 amino acids. V lost 2 bases and J 8 bases, leaving 12 bases between the germline ends. The CDR3 sequence: CASSLGAPSEAFF. DNA for the CDR3: TGTGCCAGCAGTTTAGGGGCCCCCTCAGAAGCTTTCTTT. The whole variable domain, remainder taken from reference TRBV28 and TRBJ1-1, is DVKVTQSSRYLVKRTGEKVFLECVQDMDHENMFWYRQDPGLGLRLIYFSYDVKMKEKGDIPEGYSVSREKKERFSLILESASTNQTSMYLCASSLGAPSEAFFGQGTRLTVV.

The rearrangement uses TRBV5-1 and TRBJ1-5; D unresolved. CDR3 size: 15 residues. The V end was cut by 4 bases, the J end by 2 bases, with 13 bases between. Looked up from germline, CDR1 is SGHRS and CDR2 is YFSETQ. This CDR3 is CASSLWTGGNQPQHF. DNA for the CDR3: TGCGCCAGCAGCCTCTGGACCGGGGGCAATCAGCCCCAGCATTTT.

The chain uses TRBV5-1 and TRBJ2-5, with TRBD2 matching 9 bases. V dropped 1 base and J dropped 5; count of bases not matched to a gene: 9. The CDR3 consists of 16 residues. Germline CDR1 and CDR2: SGHRS and YFSETQ. CDR3 DNA sequence: TGCGCCAGCAGCTTGTTAGGTAGCGGGGGCGAGGAGACCCAGTACTTC. Amino acids: CASSLLGSGGEETQYF.

The CDR3 DNA reads TGTGCCAGCCTGCGTCAGGAATTTTACAATGAGCAGTTCTTC. This encodes CASLRQEFYNEQFF. The chain employs TRBV6-6 and TRBJ2-1, with unresolved D. V lost 8 bases to trimming and J lost 4 bases, with 15 bases between them. Germline V lookup: CDR1 MNHNY, CDR2 SVGAGI (reference sequence). The CDR3 consists of 14 residues.

The chain uses TRBV7-8 and TRBJ1-2; D is possibly TRBD1 (5 bases). Trimming took off 2 bases at V and 2 bases at J, with 12 bases between the two ends. CDR1 SGHVS and CDR2 FQNEAQ come from the germline V gene. The CDR3 loop spans 15 amino acids. The CDR3 sequence: CASSLTSTVNYGYTF. Here the CDR3 DNA reads TGTGCCAGCAGCTTAACTTCGACAGTAAACTATGGCTACACCTTC.